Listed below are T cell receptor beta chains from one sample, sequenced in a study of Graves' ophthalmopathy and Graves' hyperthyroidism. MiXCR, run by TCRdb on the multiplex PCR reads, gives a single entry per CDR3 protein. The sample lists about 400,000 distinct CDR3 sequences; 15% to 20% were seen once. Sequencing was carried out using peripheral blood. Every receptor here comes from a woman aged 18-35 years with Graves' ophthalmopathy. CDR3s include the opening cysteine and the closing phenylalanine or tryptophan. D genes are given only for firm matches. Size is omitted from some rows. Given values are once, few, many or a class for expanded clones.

TGTGCCAGCAGCTTAGGGGTACGGGAACTTGGCGAGACCCAGTACTTC,CASSLGVRELGETQYF,TRBV11-2,TRBJ2-5,NA,NA
TGCAGTGCTAGAGTCGGGGGTTCGTACGAGCAGTACTTC,CSARVGGSYEQYF,TRBV20-1,TRBJ2-7,NA,many
TGTGCCAGCAGCCCGCTCCGGACAGGGGGCCTTGGTGGCTACACCTTC,CASSPLRTGGLGGYTF,TRBV3-1,TRBJ1-2,TRBD1,NA
TGTGCCAGCAGCTTGCAGGCCGGCGGTTACGAGCAGTACTTC,CASSLQAGGYEQYF,TRBV7-6,TRBJ2-7,NA,many
TGTGCCAGCAGTTCAACAGGGATCTATGGCTACACCTTC,CASSSTGIYGYTF,TRBV12-3/TRBV12-4,TRBJ1-2,NA,few
TGTGCCAGCAGGGGGACAGGCCTCACCTACGAGCAGTACTTC,CASRGTGLTYEQYF,TRBV2,TRBJ2-7,TRBD1,many
TGTGCCTGGAGTGTACGACCAGGGGGCACCTATGGCTACACCTTC,CAWSVRPGGTYGYTF,TRBV30,TRBJ1-2,TRBD1,many
TGTGCCATCCGGACAGGCCGCATGAACACTGAAGCTTTCTTT,CAIRTGRMNTEAFF,TRBV10-3,TRBJ1-1,TRBD1,many
TGTGCCAGCAGTTCTGTACAGAATAATCCACCCCTCCACTTT,CASSSVQNNPPLHF,TRBV6-2/TRBV6-3,TRBJ1-6,NA,many
TGTGCCAGCAGATTCAGAGGGGAGAACACTGAAGCTTTCTTT,CASRFRGENTEAFF,TRBV28,TRBJ1-1,NA,NA
TGTGCCAGCAGAGGGACAGGGGACGGCAATCAGCCCCAGCATTTT,CASRGTGDGNQPQHF,TRBV12-3/TRBV12-4,TRBJ1-5,TRBD1,NA
TGTGCCAGCACCCGCGCCCAAAGGGAGACCCAGTACTTC,CASTRAQRETQYF,TRBV7-2,TRBJ2-5,NA,many
TGCGCCAGCAGCTTGCCGACAGTTGGTACGGGGGAGCTGTTTTTT,CASSLPTVGTGELFF,TRBV5-1,TRBJ2-2,NA,many
TGTGCCAGCAGTCCCTCAATCGAGGGAAACATTCAGTACTTC,CASSPSIEGNIQYF,TRBV12-3/TRBV12-4,TRBJ2-4,NA,many
TGTGCCAGCAGTTCCGGGACCTTTGGGAATCAGCCCCAGCATTTT,CASSSGTFGNQPQHF,TRBV6-2/TRBV6-3,TRBJ1-5,NA,many
TGCAGCATTTCCAGACAGGGACCCTACGAGCAGTACTTC,CSISRQGPYEQYF,TRBV29-1,TRBJ2-7,TRBD1,many
TGCAGTGCTAGAAAGGCGGGCAATCAGCCCCAGCATTTT,CSARKAGNQPQHF,TRBV20-1,TRBJ1-5,NA,many
TGTGCCAGCAGTTACTCGATCAGAAACTATGGCTACACCTTC,CASSYSIRNYGYTF,TRBV6-2/TRBV6-3,TRBJ1-2,NA,many
TGTGCAAGCAGGGTAGGGCAGACTGAAGCTTTCTTT,CASRVGQTEAFF,TRBV6-5,TRBJ1-1,NA,many
TGTGCCAGCAGTCCGGGACCCCCTGAGAGGACCCAGTACTTC,CASSPGPPERTQYF,TRBV12-3/TRBV12-4,TRBJ2-5,NA,many
TGTGCCACCAGCAGAAGTCCAAGGGAAGCTTTCTTT,CATSRSPREAFF,TRBV15,TRBJ1-1,NA,once
TGTGCCAGCAGTTACGAACAAGAGCAGTACTTC,CASSYEQEQYF,TRBV6-2/TRBV6-3,TRBJ2-7,NA,few
TGTGCCAGCAGAATGGCAGGGCTTAACTATGGCTACACCTTC,CASRMAGLNYGYTF,TRBV11-2,TRBJ1-2,NA,many
TGTGCCAGCATCCCCACCGGACAGGAGGGGGACTACGAGCAGTACTTC,CASIPTGQEGDYEQYF,TRBV13,TRBJ2-7,NA,many